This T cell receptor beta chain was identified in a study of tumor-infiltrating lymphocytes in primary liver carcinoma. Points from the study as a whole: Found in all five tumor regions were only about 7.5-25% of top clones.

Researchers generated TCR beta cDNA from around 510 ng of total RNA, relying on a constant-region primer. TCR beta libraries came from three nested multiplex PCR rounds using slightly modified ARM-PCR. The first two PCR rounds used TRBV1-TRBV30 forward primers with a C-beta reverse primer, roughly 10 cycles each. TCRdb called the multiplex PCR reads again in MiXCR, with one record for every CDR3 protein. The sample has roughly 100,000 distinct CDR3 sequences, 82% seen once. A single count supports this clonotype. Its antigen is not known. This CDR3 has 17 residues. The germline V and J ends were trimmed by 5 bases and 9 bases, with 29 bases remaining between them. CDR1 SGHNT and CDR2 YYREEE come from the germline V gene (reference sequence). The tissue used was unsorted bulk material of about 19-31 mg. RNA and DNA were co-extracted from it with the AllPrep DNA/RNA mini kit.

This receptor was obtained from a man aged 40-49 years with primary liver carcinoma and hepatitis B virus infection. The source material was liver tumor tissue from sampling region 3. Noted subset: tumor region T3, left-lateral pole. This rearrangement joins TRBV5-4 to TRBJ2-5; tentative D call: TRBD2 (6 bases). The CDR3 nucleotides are TGTGCCAGCAGTCCCACTTGCGGGAAAACTAATGGGAGACCCCAGTACTTC. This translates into CASSPTCGKTNGRPQYF.